This T cell receptor (beta chain) originates from a study of identical twins. Overall study results and limits: Monozygotic twins shared more out-of-frame TCR alpha than recombination models predicted.

This clonotype was recorded at least ten times. Its specificity is not known. TCRdb independently ran MiXCR on the 5' RACE reads; one entry per CDR3 protein. The data show hundreds of thousands of distinct CDR3 sequences, approximately 13% seen once. Another study also made use of these data, one on yellow fever vaccine responses in identical twins.

Sequencing used PBMCs. The TCR sequence derives from a woman aged 18-29 years in good health.

Written as DNA, the CDR3 is TGCGCCAGCAGCTTGGAGTGGGCAGGACCATATGGCTACACCTTC. It encodes CASSLEWAGPYGYTF. The J gene is TRBJ1-2, the V gene TRBV5-1, with D hard to call. Per germline, CDR1 SGHRS and CDR2 YFSETQ. V lost 0 bases and J lost 5, with 14 bases in between. This CDR3 has 15 amino acids.